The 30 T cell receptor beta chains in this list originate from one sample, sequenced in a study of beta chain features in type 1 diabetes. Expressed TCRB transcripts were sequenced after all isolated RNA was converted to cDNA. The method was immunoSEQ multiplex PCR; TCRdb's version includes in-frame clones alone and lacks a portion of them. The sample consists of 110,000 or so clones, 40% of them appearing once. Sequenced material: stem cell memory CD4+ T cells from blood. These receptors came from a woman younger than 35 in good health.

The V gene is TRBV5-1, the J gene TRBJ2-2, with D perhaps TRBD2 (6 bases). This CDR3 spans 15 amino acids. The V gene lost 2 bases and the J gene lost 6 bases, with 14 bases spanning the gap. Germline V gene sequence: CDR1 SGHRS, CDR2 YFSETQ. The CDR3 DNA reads TGCGCCAGCAGCTTTTTGGCGTCGGGGGCCGGGGAGCTGTTTTTT. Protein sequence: CASSFLASGAGELFF. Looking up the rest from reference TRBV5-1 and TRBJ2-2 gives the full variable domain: KAGVTQTPRYLIKTRGQQVTLSCSPISGHRSVSWYQQTPGQGLQFLFEYFSETQRNKGNFPGRFSGRQFSNSRSEMNVSTLELGDSALYLCASSFLASGAGELFFGEGSRLTVL.

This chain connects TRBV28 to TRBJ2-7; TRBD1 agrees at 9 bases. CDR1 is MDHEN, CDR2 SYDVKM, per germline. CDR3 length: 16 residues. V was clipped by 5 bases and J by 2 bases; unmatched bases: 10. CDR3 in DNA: TGTGCCAGCAGTATCGACAGGGGGACTGTAGCCTACGAGCAGTACTTC. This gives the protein CASSIDRGTVAYEQYF.

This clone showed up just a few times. CDR3 amino acids: CSVPRGPGELFF. For the CDR3, the DNA is TGCAGCGTTCCCAGGGGTCCCGGGGAGCTGTTTTTT. The chain links TRBV29-1 to TRBJ2-2, with D possibly matching TRBD1 (6 bases). The CDR3 consists of 12 residues. Germline V lookup: CDR1 SQVTM, CDR2 ANQGSEA. Trimming left V 5 bases short and J 6 bases short, with 10 bases between.

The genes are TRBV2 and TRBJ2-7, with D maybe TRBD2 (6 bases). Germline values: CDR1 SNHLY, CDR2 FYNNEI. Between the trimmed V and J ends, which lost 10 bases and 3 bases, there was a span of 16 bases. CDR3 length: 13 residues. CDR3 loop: CATNRDWDYEQYF. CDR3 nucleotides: TGTGCCACCAACCGGGACTGGGACTACGAGCAGTACTTC.

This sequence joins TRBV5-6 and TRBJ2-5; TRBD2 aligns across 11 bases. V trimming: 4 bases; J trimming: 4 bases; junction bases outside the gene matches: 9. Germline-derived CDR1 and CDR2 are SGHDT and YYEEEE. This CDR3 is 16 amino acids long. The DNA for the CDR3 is TGTGCCAGCAGCAAGAGACTAGCGGGGATAATAGAGACCCAGTACTTC. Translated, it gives CASSKRLAGIIETQYF.

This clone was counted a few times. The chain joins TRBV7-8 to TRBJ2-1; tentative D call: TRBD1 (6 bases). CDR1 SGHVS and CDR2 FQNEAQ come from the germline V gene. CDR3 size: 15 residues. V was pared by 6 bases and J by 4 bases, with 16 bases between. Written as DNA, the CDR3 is TGTGCCAGCAGATCTCAAGGGGGTTTATACAATGAGCAGTTCTTC. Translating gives CASRSQGGLYNEQFF.

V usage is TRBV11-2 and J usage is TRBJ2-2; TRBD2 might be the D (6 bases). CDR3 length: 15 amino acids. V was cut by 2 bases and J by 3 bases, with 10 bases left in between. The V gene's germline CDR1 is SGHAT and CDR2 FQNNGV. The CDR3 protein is CASSLRGRDTGELFF. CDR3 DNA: TGTGCCAGCAGCTTACGGGGGAGAGACACCGGGGAGCTGTTTTTT.

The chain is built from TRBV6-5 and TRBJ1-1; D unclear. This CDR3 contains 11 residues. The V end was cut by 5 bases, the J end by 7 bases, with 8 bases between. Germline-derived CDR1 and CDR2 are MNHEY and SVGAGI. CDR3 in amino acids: CASSTRGEAFF. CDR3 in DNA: TGTGCCAGCAGTACCCGAGGTGAAGCTTTCTTT.

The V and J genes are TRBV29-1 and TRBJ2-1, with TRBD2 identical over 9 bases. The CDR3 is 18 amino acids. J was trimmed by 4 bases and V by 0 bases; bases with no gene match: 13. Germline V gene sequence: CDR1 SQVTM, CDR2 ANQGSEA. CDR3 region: CSVEDRSLLAGTYNEQFF. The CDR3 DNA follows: TGCAGCGTTGAAGATCGCTCCCTGCTAGCGGGAACTTACAATGAGCAGTTCTTC.

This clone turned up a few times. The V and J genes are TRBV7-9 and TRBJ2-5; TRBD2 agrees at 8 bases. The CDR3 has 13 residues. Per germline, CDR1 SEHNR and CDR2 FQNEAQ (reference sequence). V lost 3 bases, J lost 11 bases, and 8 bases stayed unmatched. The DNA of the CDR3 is TGTGCCAGCAGCTTGTATAGCGGGACGGAGCAGTACTTC. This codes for CASSLYSGTEQYF.

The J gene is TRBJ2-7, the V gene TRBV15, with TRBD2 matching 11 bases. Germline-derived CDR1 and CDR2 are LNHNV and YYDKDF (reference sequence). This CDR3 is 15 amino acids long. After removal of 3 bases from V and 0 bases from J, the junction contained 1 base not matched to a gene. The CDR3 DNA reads TGTGCCACCAGCAGGACTAGCGGGATCTCCTACGAGCAGTACTTC. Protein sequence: CATSRTSGISYEQYF.

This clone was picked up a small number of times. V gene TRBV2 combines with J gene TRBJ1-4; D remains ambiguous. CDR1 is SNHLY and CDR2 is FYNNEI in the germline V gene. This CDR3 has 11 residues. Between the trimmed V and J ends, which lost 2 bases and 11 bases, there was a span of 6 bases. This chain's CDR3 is CASSERTKLFF. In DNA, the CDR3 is TGTGCCAGCAGTGAAAGGACTAAACTGTTTTTT.

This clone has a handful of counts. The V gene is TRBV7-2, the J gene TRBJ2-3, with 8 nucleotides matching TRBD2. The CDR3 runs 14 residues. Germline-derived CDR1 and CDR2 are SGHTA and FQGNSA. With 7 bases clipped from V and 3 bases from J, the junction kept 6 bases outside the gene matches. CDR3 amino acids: CASNSGMWTDTQYF. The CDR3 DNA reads TGTGCCAGCAATAGCGGGATGTGGACAGATACGCAGTATTTT.

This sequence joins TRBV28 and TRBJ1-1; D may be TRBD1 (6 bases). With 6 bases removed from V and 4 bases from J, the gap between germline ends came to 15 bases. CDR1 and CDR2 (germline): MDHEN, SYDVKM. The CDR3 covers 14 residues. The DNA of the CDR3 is TGTGCCAGCAGACCCGGGACAACGGGCACTGAAGCTTTCTTT. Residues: CASRPGTTGTEAFF.

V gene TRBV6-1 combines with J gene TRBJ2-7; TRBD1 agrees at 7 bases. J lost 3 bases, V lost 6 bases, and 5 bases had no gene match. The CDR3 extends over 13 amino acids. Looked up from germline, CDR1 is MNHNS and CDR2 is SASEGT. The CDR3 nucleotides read TGTGCCAGCAGCGGGACAGCCAGCTACGAGCAGTACTTC. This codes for CASSGTASYEQYF.

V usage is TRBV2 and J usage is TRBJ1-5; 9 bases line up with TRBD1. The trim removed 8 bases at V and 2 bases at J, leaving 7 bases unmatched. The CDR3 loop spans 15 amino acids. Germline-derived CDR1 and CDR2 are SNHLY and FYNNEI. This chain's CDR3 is CASAYRGRGNQPQHF. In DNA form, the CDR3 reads TGTGCCAGCGCATACAGGGGGCGCGGCAATCAGCCCCAGCATTTT.

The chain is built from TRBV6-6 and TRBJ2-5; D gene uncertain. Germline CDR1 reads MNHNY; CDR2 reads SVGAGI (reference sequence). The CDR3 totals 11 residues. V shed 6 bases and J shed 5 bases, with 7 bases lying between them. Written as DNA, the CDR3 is TGTGCCAGCAGAATTCTGGAGACCCAGTACTTC. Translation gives CASRILETQYF.

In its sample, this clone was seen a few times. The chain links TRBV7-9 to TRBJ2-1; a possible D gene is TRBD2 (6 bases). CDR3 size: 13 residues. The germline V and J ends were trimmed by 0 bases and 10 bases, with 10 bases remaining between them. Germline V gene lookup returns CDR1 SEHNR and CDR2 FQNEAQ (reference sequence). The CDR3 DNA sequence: TGTGCCAGCAGCTTAGCTGGGGGAGGCGAGCAGTTCTTC. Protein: CASSLAGGGEQFF. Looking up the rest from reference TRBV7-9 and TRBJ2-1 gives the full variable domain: DTGVSQNPRHKITKRGQNVTFRCDPISEHNRLYWYRQTLGQGPEFLTYFQNEAQLEKSRLLSDRFSAERPKGSFSTLEIQRTEQGDSAMYLCASSLAGGGEQFFGPGTRLTVL.

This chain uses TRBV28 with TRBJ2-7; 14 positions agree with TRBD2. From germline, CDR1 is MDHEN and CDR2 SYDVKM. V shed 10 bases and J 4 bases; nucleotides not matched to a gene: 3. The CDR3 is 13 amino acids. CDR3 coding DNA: TGTGCCACCGGGACTAGCGGGAGATACGAGCAGTACTTC. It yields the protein CATGTSGRYEQYF.

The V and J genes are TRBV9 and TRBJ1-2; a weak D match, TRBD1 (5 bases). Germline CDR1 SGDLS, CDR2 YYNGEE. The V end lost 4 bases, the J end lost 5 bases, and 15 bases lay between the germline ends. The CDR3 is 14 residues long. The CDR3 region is CASSPRDGRYGYTF. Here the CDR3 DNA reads TGTGCCAGCAGCCCCCGGGACGGGAGATATGGCTACACCTTC.

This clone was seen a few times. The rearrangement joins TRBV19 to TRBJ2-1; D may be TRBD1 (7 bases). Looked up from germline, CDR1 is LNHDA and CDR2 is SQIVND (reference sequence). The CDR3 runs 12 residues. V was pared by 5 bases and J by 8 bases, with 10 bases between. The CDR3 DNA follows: TGTGCCAGTAGTTTCAGGGGGGATGAGCAGTTCTTC. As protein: CASSFRGDEQFF.

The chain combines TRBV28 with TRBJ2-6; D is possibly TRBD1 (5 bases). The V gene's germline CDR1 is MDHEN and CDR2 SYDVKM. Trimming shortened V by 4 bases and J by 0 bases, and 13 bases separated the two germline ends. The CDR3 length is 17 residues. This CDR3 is CASSSIIQVSGANVLTF. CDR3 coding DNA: TGTGCCAGCAGTTCCATAATACAGGTCTCTGGGGCCAACGTCCTGACTTTC.

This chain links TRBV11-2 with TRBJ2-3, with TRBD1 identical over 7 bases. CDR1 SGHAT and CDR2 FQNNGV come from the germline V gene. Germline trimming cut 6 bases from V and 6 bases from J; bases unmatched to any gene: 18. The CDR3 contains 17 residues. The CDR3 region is CASRPAYARTGWDTQYF. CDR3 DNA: TGTGCCAGCAGACCTGCCTATGCGAGGACAGGTTGGGATACGCAGTATTTT. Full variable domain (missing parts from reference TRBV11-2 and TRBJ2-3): EAGVAQSPRYKIIEKRQSVAFWCNPISGHATLYWYQQILGQGPKLLIQFQNNGVVDDSQLPKDRFSAERLKGVDSTLKIQPAKLEDSAVYLCASRPAYARTGWDTQYFGPGTRLTVL.

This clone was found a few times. The CDR3, as DNA: TGTGCCAGCAGCATACTAGGACAGACCTACGAGCAGTACTTC. It codes for CASSILGQTYEQYF. The chain combines TRBV7-9 with TRBJ2-7; perhaps TRBD1 as D (6 bases). Deletions cut 5 bases from V and 2 bases from J, with 13 bases between. Germline V gene sequence: CDR1 SEHNR, CDR2 FQNEAQ (reference sequence). There are 14 residues in the CDR3.

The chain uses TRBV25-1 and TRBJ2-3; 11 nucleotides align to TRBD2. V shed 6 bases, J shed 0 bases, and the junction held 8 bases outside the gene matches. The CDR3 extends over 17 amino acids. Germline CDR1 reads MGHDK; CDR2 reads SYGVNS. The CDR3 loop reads CASSPGTSGASTDTQYF. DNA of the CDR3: TGTGCCAGCAGCCCCGGGACTAGCGGCGCTAGCACAGATACGCAGTATTTT.

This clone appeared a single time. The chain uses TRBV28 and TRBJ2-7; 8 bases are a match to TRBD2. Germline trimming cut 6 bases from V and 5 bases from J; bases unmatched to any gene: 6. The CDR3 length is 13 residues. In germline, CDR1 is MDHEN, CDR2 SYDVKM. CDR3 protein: CASRPSGGNEQYF. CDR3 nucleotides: TGTGCCAGCAGACCCTCGGGGGGGAACGAGCAGTACTTC. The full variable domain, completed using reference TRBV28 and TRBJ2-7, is DVKVTQSSRYLVKRTGEKVFLECVQDMDHENMFWYRQDPGLGLRLIYFSYDVKMKEKGDIPEGYSVSREKKERFSLILESASTNQTSMYLCASRPSGGNEQYFGPGTRLTVT.

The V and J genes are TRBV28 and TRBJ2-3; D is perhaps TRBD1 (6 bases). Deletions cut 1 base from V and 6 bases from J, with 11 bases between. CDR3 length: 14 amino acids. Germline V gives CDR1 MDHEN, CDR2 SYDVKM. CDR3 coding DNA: TGTGCCAGCAGTTTATTAAGAGACAGGGATACGCAGTATTTT. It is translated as CASSLLRDRDTQYF.

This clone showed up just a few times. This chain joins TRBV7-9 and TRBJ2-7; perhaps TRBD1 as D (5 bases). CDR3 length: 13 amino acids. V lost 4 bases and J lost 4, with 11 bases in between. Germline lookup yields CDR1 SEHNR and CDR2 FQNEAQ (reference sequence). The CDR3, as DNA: TGTGCCAGCAGCTCCTGGGGCCCGTACGAGCAGTACTTC. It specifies CASSSWGPYEQYF.

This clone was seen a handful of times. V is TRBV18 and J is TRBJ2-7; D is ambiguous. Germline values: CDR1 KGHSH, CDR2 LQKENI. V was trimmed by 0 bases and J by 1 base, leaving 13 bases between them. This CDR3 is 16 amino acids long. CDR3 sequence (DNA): TGTGCCAGCTCACCACCTTTTCGTGTCAGTTCCTACGAGCAGTACTTC. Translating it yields CASSPPFRVSSYEQYF.

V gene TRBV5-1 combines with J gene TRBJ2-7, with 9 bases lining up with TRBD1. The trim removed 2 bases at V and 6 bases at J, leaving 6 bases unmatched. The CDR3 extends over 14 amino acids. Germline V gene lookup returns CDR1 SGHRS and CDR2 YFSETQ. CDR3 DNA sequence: TGCGCCAGCAGCTTCGGGACAGGGAACGGCGAGCAGTACTTC. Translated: CASSFGTGNGEQYF.